Below are 32 T cell receptor beta chains sequenced from a single sample in a study of vaccination effects on CD4 cells after COVID-19 (dated by TCRdb to 2021 to 2024). In the ViraFEST assay, PBMC were stimulated with viral peptide pools, and TCR sequencing was then used to find antigen-specific CD4+ T cell clonotypes based on their expansion. After less than 13 days of culture, CD4+ T cells were isolated with the EasySep CD4+ T cell isolation kit. PCR-confirmed SARS-CoV-2 infection had occurred in convalescent patients between March and December 2020, before the Alpha, Beta and Delta variants emerged in the United States. Participants received two doses of either the BNT162b2 or the mRNA-1273 mRNA SARS-CoV-2 vaccine. The receptor library was made with the immunoSEQ multiplex PCR assay. The table comes from immuneACCESS by way of TCRdb, which keeps in-frame sequences with V and J called. Part of the clones is missing from these tables; in studies checked, under half for an unresolved V gene and the rest for unknown reasons. In all, the sample holds 15,000 to 20,000 clones, and over 65% of those were seen once. 15% to 20% of the sample comes from the top ten.

Their antigens remain unidentified. The sequencing here drew on CD4+ T cells from PBMCs cultured with SARS-CoV-2 spike peptides, taken after COVID-19 vaccination. The sample's cell subset or site label, decoded: SARS-CoV-2 spike overlapping peptide pool stimulation. These receptors originate from a human donor who had a prior SARS-CoV-2 infection.

This clone was counted a single time. V and J are TRBV3-1 (or the pseudogene TRBV3-2) and TRBJ1-6, with no clear D. V was shortened by 4 bases and J by 7 bases, with 17 bases between the two germline ends. The germline gives CDR1 LGHDT, CDR2 YNNKEL (reference sequence). This CDR3 spans 16 amino acids. The CDR3 nucleotides read TGTGCCAGCAGCCCTCCGGGAGTTAGGAGAAATTCACCCCTCCACTTT. Residues: CASSPPGVRRNSPLHF.

This chain uses TRBV5-1 with TRBJ2-1, with TRBD2 identical over 13 bases. Germline loops: CDR1 SGHRS, CDR2 YFSETQ. Losses at the gene ends were 4 bases for V and 4 bases for J; bases not matched to a gene: 5. The CDR3 spans 16 residues. The CDR3 DNA reads as TGCGCCAGCAGCCCCCTACTAGCGGGGGGGTACAATGAGCAGTTCTTC. Amino acids: CASSPLLAGGYNEQFF. Combining the CDR3 with reference TRBV5-1 and TRBJ2-1 gives the whole variable domain KAGVTQTPRYLIKTRGQQVTLSCSPISGHRSVSWYQQTPGQGLQFLFEYFSETQRNKGNFPGRFSGRQFSNSRSEMNVSTLELGDSALYLCASSPLLAGGYNEQFFGPGTRLTVL.

The chain combines TRBV5-4 with TRBJ1-2; tentatively, D is TRBD1 (6 bases). Germline V CDR1 and CDR2: SGHNT, YYREEE (reference sequence). Trimming stripped 4 bases from V and 2 bases from J, with 9 bases between. The CDR3 has 13 residues. CDR3 in DNA: TGTGCCAGCAGCCCAACAGGGAACTATGGCTACACCTTC. Its protein is CASSPTGNYGYTF.

The chain uses TRBV5-1 and TRBJ2-7; weak D call: TRBD1 (5 bases). The CDR3 covers 14 residues. V was clipped by 4 bases and J by 5 bases, with 16 bases between them. The germline V gene encodes CDR1 SGHRS and CDR2 YFSETQ. The CDR3 sequence: CASSTQTAANEQYF. CDR3 nucleotide sequence: TGCGCCAGCAGCACCCAGACAGCAGCGAACGAGCAGTACTTC.

Points on this clone: At one end, the junction sequence differs from germline, possibly due to a read error. This sequence joins TRBV3-1 (or the pseudogene TRBV3-2) and TRBJ2-2; 8 bases are shared with TRBD2. The V gene's germline CDR1 is LGHDT and CDR2 YNNKEL (reference sequence). The CDR3 is made up of 15 amino acids. The CDR3 protein is CTSSQGLAGTGELFF. For the CDR3, the DNA is TGTACCAGCAGCCAAGGCCTAGCGGGCACCGGGGAGCTGTTTTTT.

The CDR3 is CASSKRTSGRTDTQYF. The DNA for the CDR3 is TGTGCCAGCAGCAAACGGACTAGCGGGAGGACAGATACGCAGTATTTT. This chain joins TRBV2 and TRBJ2-3, with 14 bases fitting TRBD2. Germline trimming cut 6 bases from V and 3 bases from J; bases unmatched to any gene: 5. Per germline, CDR1 SNHLY and CDR2 FYNNEI. The CDR3 loop spans 16 amino acids.

This clone came up once. The rearrangement links TRBV27 to TRBJ1-2, with D unclear. Germline values: CDR1 MNHEY, CDR2 SMNVEV (reference sequence). Trimming took 2 bases from V and 1 from J, leaving 5 bases between them. The CDR3 runs to 13 residues. The CDR3 reads CASSLGRNYGYTF. The CDR3 nucleotides read TGTGCCAGCAGTTTAGGCCGTAACTATGGCTACACCTTC.

CDR3 sequence: CASSQDFLTEAFF. CDR3 DNA sequence: TGTGCCAGCAGCCAAGATTTTCTCACTGAAGCTTTCTTT. The chain recombines TRBV14 with TRBJ1-1; D is unclear. Trimming stripped 0 bases from V and 4 bases from J, with 6 bases between. CDR1 is SGHDN and CDR2 is FVKESK in the germline V gene. This CDR3 region has 13 residues.

V is TRBV15 and J is TRBJ2-1; 11 bases agree with TRBD2. Germline V CDR1 and CDR2: LNHNV, YYDKDF (reference sequence). The CDR3 runs to 15 residues. Losses at the gene ends were 6 bases for V and 5 bases for J; bases not matched to a gene: 6. The CDR3 loop is CATRRTSGSHNEQFF. CDR3 DNA: TGTGCCACCAGGAGAACTAGCGGGAGCCACAATGAGCAGTTCTTC.

The V gene is TRBV19, the J gene TRBJ1-1, with 8 bases lining up with TRBD1. V dropped 3 bases and J dropped 12; count of bases not matched to a gene: 18. The CDR3 covers 16 residues. Germline lookup yields CDR1 LNHDA and CDR2 SQIVND (reference sequence). The chain's CDR3 is CASSIDRSPQNRGTFF. DNA for the CDR3: TGTGCCAGTAGTATCGATCGATCCCCCCAAAACAGGGGGACTTTCTTT. Together with reference TRBV19 and TRBJ1-1, the CDR3 gives the full variable domain: DGGITQSPKYLFRKEGQNVTLSCEQNLNHDAMYWYRQDPGQGLRLIYYSQIVNDFQKGDIAEGYSVSREKKESFPLTVTSAQKNPTAFYLCASSIDRSPQNRGTFFGQGTRLTVV.

The rearrangement links TRBV6-5 to TRBJ1-1, with 8 bases identical to TRBD1. This CDR3 region has 14 residues. The V segment lost 6 bases and the J segment 4 bases; nucleotides outside the gene matches: 7. CDR1 MNHEY and CDR2 SVGAGI come from the germline V gene. As DNA, the CDR3 is TGTGCCAGCAGACAACAACAGGGGGTCACTGAAGCTTTCTTT. It encodes CASRQQQGVTEAFF.

J is TRBJ2-5 and V is TRBV7-2; D is ambiguous. The germline gives CDR1 SGHTA, CDR2 FQGNSA. V was pared by 1 base and J by 1 base, with 4 bases between. The CDR3 has 13 residues. The CDR3 DNA reads as TGTGCCAGCAGCTTAGGCATCCAAGAGACCCAGTACTTC. Translated: CASSLGIQETQYF. The full variable domain, rest sourced from reference TRBV7-2 and TRBJ2-5, is GAGVSQSPSNKVTEKGKDVELRCDPISGHTALYWYRQSLGQGLEFLIYFQGNSAPDKSGLPSDRFSAERTGGSVSTLTIQRTQQEDSAVYLCASSLGIQETQYFGPGTRLLVL.

The genes are TRBV4-2 and TRBJ2-2, with TRBD2 matching 12 bases. The J segment lost 6 bases and the V segment lost 1 base, leaving 6 bases of the junction unmatched. This CDR3 region has 17 residues. In germline, CDR1 is LGHNA, CDR2 YNFKEQ. This chain's CDR3 is CASSQVPLAGGPGELFF. The DNA for the CDR3 is TGTGCCAGCAGCCAAGTCCCTCTAGCGGGGGGGCCCGGGGAGCTGTTTTTT.

The chain uses TRBV11-3 and TRBJ2-1; TRBD1 matches at 12 bases. This CDR3 spans 17 amino acids. Unmatched junction bases numbered 12, after V lost 3 bases and J lost 9 bases. Germline-derived CDR1 and CDR2 are SGHNT and YENEEA. CDR3: CASSFSGQRDRGLEQFF. The CDR3 DNA reads TGTGCCAGCAGCTTTAGCGGGCAACGGGACAGGGGGCTTGAGCAGTTCTTC.

The chain has TRBV2 and TRBJ2-5; 11 bases map to TRBD2. Germline trimming cut 8 bases from V and 1 base from J; bases unmatched to any gene: 3. This CDR3 is 14 amino acids long. Germline V CDR1 and CDR2: SNHLY, FYNNEI. The CDR3 reads CASGGLAVQETQYF. The DNA for the CDR3 is TGTGCCAGCGGGGGACTAGCGGTCCAAGAGACCCAGTACTTC.

This clone came up a few times. The chain employs TRBV5-1 and TRBJ2-5; D is undetermined. Per the germline V gene, CDR1 is SGHRS and CDR2 is YFSETQ. Trimming shortened V by 4 bases and J by 3 bases, and 19 bases separated the two germline ends. The CDR3 consists of 16 residues. CDR3 loop: CASSPLQAASEETQYF. The CDR3 DNA sequence: TGCGCCAGCAGCCCGCTCCAGGCGGCATCTGAAGAGACCCAGTACTTC. Drawing the rest from reference TRBV5-1 and TRBJ2-5, the complete variable domain is KAGVTQTPRYLIKTRGQQVTLSCSPISGHRSVSWYQQTPGQGLQFLFEYFSETQRNKGNFPGRFSGRQFSNSRSEMNVSTLELGDSALYLCASSPLQAASEETQYFGPGTRLLVL.

The chain employs TRBV6-4 and TRBJ2-2; TRBD1 matches 7 bases. The CDR3 extends over 14 amino acids. Germline CDR1 and CDR2: MRHNA and SNTAGT. V shed 3 bases and J 5 bases; nucleotides not matched to a gene: 3. The chain's CDR3 is CASSELTGTGELFF. The CDR3 DNA reads as TGTGCCAGCAGTGAGCTGACAGGGACCGGGGAGCTGTTTTTT.

CDR3 amino acids: CASSSHLGVRAYEQYF. As DNA, the CDR3 is TGTGCCAGCAGTTCCCATCTGGGGGTCAGGGCCTACGAGCAGTACTTC. The genes are TRBV6-5 and TRBJ2-7; D could derive from TRBD1 or TRBD2 (5 bases each). CDR3 length: 16 amino acids. The germline CDR1 and CDR2 sequences are MNHEY and SVGAGI. Trimming cost V 4 bases and J 2 bases, with 18 bases left between them.

The V gene is TRBV4-2, the J gene TRBJ2-1, with 9 bases identical to TRBD2. With 4 bases clipped from V and 7 bases from J, the junction kept 11 bases outside the gene matches. CDR3 size: 16 residues. The germline gives CDR1 LGHNA, CDR2 YNFKEQ. CDR3 region: CASSLNQGLAFNEQFF. The CDR3 nucleotides are TGTGCCAGCAGCCTAAACCAGGGACTAGCCTTTAATGAGCAGTTCTTC.

The chain carries TRBV6-1 and TRBJ2-3, with TRBD2 as a possible D gene (6 bases). The CDR3 covers 16 residues. CDR1 and CDR2 (germline): MNHNS, SASEGT. The ends were cut back, 3 bases at V and 4 bases at J, with 17 bases in the middle. As DNA, the CDR3 is TGTGCCAGCAGTGACGCCCTACGGGGGTGGGCAGATACGCAGTATTTT. The encoded protein is CASSDALRGWADTQYF.

The chain joins TRBV6-5 to TRBJ1-2, with D tentatively TRBD1 (5 bases). Trimming shortened V by 5 bases and J by 7 bases, and 14 bases separated the two germline ends. The CDR3 spans 13 residues. Germline V gene sequence: CDR1 MNHEY, CDR2 SVGAGI. CDR3 in DNA: TGTGCCAGCAGTCGGGACGGCGATGGTGGCTACACCTTC. It encodes CASSRDGDGGYTF.

The chain recombines TRBV6-6 with TRBJ1-2; D ambiguous. Germline V gives CDR1 MNHNY, CDR2 SVGAGI (reference sequence). This CDR3 comprises 11 residues. V dropped 4 bases and J dropped 8 bases, with 8 bases sitting between them. DNA of the CDR3: TGTGCCAGCAGTTTAATCGCGGGCTACACCTTC. Its translation is CASSLIAGYTF.

This chain uses TRBV6-5 with TRBJ2-1, with TRBD1 identical over 8 bases. The CDR3 runs 14 residues. With 5 bases clipped from V and 3 bases from J, the junction kept 3 bases outside the gene matches. The germline CDR1 and CDR2 sequences are MNHEY and SVGAGI. CDR3 coding DNA: TGTGCCAGCAGTACCACAGGGGGCTACAATGAGCAGTTCTTC. Its protein is CASSTTGGYNEQFF.

The table lists this clone with a few counts. The chain combines TRBV18 with TRBJ1-5; D is uncertain. Germline CDR1 is KGHSH and CDR2 is LQKENI. Trimming shortened V by 1 base and J by 5 bases, and 6 bases separated the two germline ends. This CDR3 contains 13 residues. The CDR3 loop is CASSPLEDQPQHF. CDR3 nucleotides: TGTGCCAGCTCACCACTAGAAGATCAGCCCCAGCATTTT.

The rearrangement joins TRBV28 to TRBJ2-7, with 8 bases that match TRBD1. The ends lost 7 bases at V and 4 bases at J; junction bases unmatched: 15. In germline, CDR1 is MDHEN, CDR2 SYDVKM. This CDR3 contains 16 residues. DNA for the CDR3: TGTGCCAGCATCCCTCTCGGGGACAGGACCCCATACGAGCAGTACTTC. Protein: CASIPLGDRTPYEQYF.

The chain joins TRBV24-1 to TRBJ1-1, with 7 bases aligning to TRBD1. V was clipped by 3 bases and J by 7 bases; unmatched bases: 1. There are 12 residues in the CDR3. From germline, CDR1 is KGHDR and CDR2 SFDVKD. As DNA, the CDR3 is TGTGCCACCAGTGATGGGGACAGTGAAGCTTTCTTT. This encodes CATSDGDSEAFF.

The V gene is TRBV18, the J gene TRBJ2-1; the D is unclear. The CDR3 consists of 17 residues. Germline V gene sequence: CDR1 KGHSH, CDR2 LQKENI. V lost 0 bases, J lost 1 base, and 13 bases lay in between. Here the CDR3 reads CASSPPMSGGSYNEQFF. The CDR3 DNA sequence: TGTGCCAGCTCACCACCGATGTCAGGTGGGTCCTACAATGAGCAGTTCTTC.

V and J are TRBV2 and TRBJ2-1; TRBD2 aligns across 7 bases. Germline CDR1 and CDR2: SNHLY and FYNNEI. CDR3 length equals 15 residues. Trimming took 7 bases from V and 6 from J; bases not matched to a gene: 12. The CDR3 spells CASNQGGRNLNEQFF. CDR3 DNA: TGTGCCAGCAATCAGGGCGGGAGAAACCTCAATGAGCAGTTCTTC.

This chain joins TRBV24-1 and TRBJ2-5; D is unresolved. Germline CDR1 reads KGHDR; CDR2 reads SFDVKD. The CDR3 extends over 15 amino acids. V gave up 3 bases and J gave up 0 bases, with 10 bases separating them. The CDR3 reads CATSDPGEYQETQYF. The CDR3 nucleotides are TGTGCCACCAGTGATCCTGGCGAGTACCAAGAGACCCAGTACTTC.

The chain recombines TRBV4-2 with TRBJ2-4, with a possible D match to TRBD2 (6 bases). V was cut by 1 base and J by 8 bases, with 24 bases left in between. The CDR3 covers 18 residues. Germline V gene lookup returns CDR1 LGHNA and CDR2 YNFKEQ. CDR3 DNA sequence: TGTGCCAGCAGCCAAGGACAAACTTCACGCGGGGTGGGTGACATTCAGTACTTC. Translated, it gives CASSQGQTSRGVGDIQYF.

The genes are TRBV5-1 and TRBJ2-2; a possible D gene is TRBD2 (6 bases). The CDR3 is 15 residues long. Trimming stripped 6 bases from V and 5 bases from J, with 17 bases between. CDR1 and CDR2 from the germline V gene are SGHRS and YFSETQ. The CDR3 bases are TGCGCCAGCAAGATCGGGACTTCCAGTACCGGGGAGCTGTTTTTT. Encoded protein: CASKIGTSSTGELFF.

V gene TRBV9 combines with J gene TRBJ2-7; 9 nucleotides align to TRBD1. CDR3 length: 15 amino acids. The V gene's germline CDR1 is SGDLS and CDR2 YYNGEE. Germline trimming cut 0 bases from V and 3 bases from J; bases unmatched to any gene: 4. CDR3 amino acids: CASSVEGQGSYEQYF. The CDR3 region has the DNA TGTGCCAGCAGCGTAGAGGGACAGGGAAGCTACGAGCAGTACTTC.